These T cell receptor beta chains were read from a single sample in a study of blood T cell repertoires in COVID-19. This table comes from immunoSEQ multiplex PCR, and its TCRdb copy is limited to in-frame clones, with some not included. The repertoire holds about 88,000 clones, less than 75% seen once, with roughly 25% in the top ten. The sequenced sample was peripheral blood. All receptors derive from a woman aged 55-70 years in a cohort sampled during active or convalescent COVID-19. The CDR3 runs from the conserved cysteine through the conserved F or W. D genes are given only for firm matches. Clone size is not always given. Where it is, it says once, few, many or a class for expanded clones.

d_call clone_size j_call v_call cdr3_aa cdr3_nt
TRBD1 - TRBJ2-4 TRBV5-6 CASRTGQVLAKNIQYF TGTGCCAGCAGAACGGGACAGGTATTAGCCAAAAACATTCAGTACTTC
- - TRBJ2-5 TRBV6-1 CASSEQGPETQYF TGTGCCAGCAGTGAACAGGGTCCAGAGACCCAGTACTTC
- few TRBJ2-3 TRBV6-1 CASSESPGRIDTQYF TGTGCCAGCAGTGAATCCCCAGGCCGCATAGATACGCAGTATTTT
TRBD2 - TRBJ2-7 TRBV5-1 CASSSGLTLAGSSYEQYF TGCGCCAGCAGCAGTGGACTCACACTAGCGGGGAGCTCCTACGAGCAGTACTTC
TRBD2 - TRBJ2-3 TRBV5-5 CASTRGDTDTQYF TGTGCCAGCACCCGGGGGGACACAGATACGCAGTATTTT
TRBD1 - TRBJ1-5 TRBV7-9 CASSPGTGNFHQPQHF TGTGCCAGCAGCCCGGGGACAGGCAATTTCCATCAGCCCCAGCATTTT
- once TRBJ2-1 TRBV7-8 CASSLKGVLSYNEQFF TGTGCCAGCAGCTTAAAAGGGGTTTTATCCTACAATGAGCAGTTCTTC
- once TRBJ2-3 TRBV10-3 CAISESRPGTQYF TGTGCCATCAGTGAGTCGAGACCGGGTACGCAGTATTTT
- few TRBJ2-5 TRBV27 CASSLFGPETQYF TGTGCCAGCAGTTTATTTGGGCCAGAGACCCAGTACTTC
- - TRBJ1-2 TRBV6-2/TRBV6-3 CASSYGWGSPSNYGYTF TGTGCCAGCAGTTACGGGTGGGGCTCTCCCTCTAACTATGGCTACACCTTC
- - TRBJ1-2 TRBV4-1 CASSPPGFRDGYTF TGCGCCAGCAGCCCCCCCGGATTCAGGGATGGCTACACCTTC
TRBD1 - TRBJ2-7 TRBV5-8 CASRTGYYEQYF TGTGCCAGCAGGACAGGGTATTACGAGCAGTACTTC
TRBD1 once TRBJ1-2 TRBV6-5 CASSYGTGGWGDGYTF TGTGCCAGCAGTTACGGGACAGGGGGGTGGGGGGATGGCTACACCTTC